The sequence of this TCR beta chain was determined in a study of human T cells and chemical hapten exposure. On the study more broadly: Small pooled library volume differences mainly caused per-sample TCR yield variation.

TCRdb processed the RACE reads anew with MiXCR; each CDR3 protein has one entry. The sample includes approximately 90,000 distinct CDR3 sequences, around 8.8% seen only once; the top ten take 2% to 3%. As concerns this clonotype: The junction and the germline gene differ at one end; a read error may be behind it.

CDR3 length: 16 residues. Germline V gene lookup returns CDR1 LGHNA and CDR2 YNFKEQ. As to time point: pre-sensitization, week 0. Treatment denoted: therapeutic diphenylcyclopropenone sensitization with weekly scalp DPC. Prior to each patch test being applied, blood was drawn. The sequence came from a man aged 35-49 years with alopecia areata. Some clones in this sample may be carry-over from other donors' samples. The sample in question was whole blood, obtained in connection with sensitization to the hapten diphenylcyclopropenone (DPC). The rearrangement uses TRBV4-2 and TRBJ2-1; 9 positions agree with TRBD2. The CDR3 sequence: CARSQDPSGAYNEQFF. The CDR3 DNA reads as TGTGCCAGAAGCCAAGATCCTAGCGGGGCCTACAATGAGCAGTTCTTC.